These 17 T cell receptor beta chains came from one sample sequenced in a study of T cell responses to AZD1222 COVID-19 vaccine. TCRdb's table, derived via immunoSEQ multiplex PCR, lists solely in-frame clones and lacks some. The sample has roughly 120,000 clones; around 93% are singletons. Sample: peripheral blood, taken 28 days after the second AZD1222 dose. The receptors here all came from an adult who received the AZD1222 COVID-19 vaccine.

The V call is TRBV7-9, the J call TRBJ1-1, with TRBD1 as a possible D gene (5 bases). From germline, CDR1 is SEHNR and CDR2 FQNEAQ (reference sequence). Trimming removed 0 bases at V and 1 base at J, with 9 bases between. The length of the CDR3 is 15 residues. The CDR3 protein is CASSLAGQGNTEAFF. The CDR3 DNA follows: TGTGCCAGCAGCTTAGCGGGGCAGGGGAACACTGAAGCTTTCTTT.

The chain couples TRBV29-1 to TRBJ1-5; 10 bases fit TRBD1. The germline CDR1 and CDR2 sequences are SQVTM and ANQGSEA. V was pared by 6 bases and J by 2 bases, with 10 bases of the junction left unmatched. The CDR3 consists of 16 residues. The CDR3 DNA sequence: TGCAGCGTCGCCGGGACAGGGGTTGGAGGCAATCAGCCCCAGCATTTT. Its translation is CSVAGTGVGGNQPQHF.

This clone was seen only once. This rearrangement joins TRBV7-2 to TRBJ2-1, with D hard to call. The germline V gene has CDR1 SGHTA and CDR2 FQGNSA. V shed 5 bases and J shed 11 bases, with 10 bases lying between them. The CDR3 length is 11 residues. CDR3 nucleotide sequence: TGTGCCAGCAGCCTAGGATGGCAGCAGTTCTTC. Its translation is CASSLGWQQFF.

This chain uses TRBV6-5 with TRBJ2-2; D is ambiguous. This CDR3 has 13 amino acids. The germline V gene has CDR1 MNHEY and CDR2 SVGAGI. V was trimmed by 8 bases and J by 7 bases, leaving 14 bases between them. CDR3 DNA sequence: TGTGCCAGCTCTGTTCTGGGTGGCGGGGAGCTGTTTTTT. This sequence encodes CASSVLGGGELFF.

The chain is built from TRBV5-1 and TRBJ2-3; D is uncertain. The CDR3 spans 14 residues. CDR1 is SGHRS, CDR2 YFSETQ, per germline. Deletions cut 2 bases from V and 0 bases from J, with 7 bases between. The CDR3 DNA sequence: TGCGCCAGCAGCTTTGGTAGTAGCACAGATACGCAGTATTTT. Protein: CASSFGSSTDTQYF.

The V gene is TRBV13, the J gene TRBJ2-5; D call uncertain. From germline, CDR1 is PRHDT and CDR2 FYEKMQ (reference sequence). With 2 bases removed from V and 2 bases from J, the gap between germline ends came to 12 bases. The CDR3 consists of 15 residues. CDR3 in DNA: TGTGCCAGCAGCTTATCCCAGGACCCTCAAGAGACCCAGTACTTC. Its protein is CASSLSQDPQETQYF.

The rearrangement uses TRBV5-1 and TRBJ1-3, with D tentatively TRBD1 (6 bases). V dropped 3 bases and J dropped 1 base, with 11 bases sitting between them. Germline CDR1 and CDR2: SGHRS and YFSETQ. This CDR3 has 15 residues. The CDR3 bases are TGCGCCAGCAGCTCGGACAGCGCATCTGGAAACACCATATATTTT. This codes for CASSSDSASGNTIYF.

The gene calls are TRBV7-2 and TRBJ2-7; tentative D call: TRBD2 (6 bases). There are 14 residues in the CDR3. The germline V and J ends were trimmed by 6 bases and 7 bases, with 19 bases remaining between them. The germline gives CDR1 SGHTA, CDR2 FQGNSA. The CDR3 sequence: CASRPPGGAGEQYF. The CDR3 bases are TGTGCCAGCAGGCCCCCTGGAGGGGCGGGGGAGCAGTACTTC.

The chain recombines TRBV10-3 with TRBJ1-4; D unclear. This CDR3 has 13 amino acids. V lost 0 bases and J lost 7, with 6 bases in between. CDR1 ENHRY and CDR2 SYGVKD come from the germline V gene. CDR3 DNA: TGTGCCATCAGTGAGTCGAATTTTGAAAAACTGTTTTTT. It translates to CAISESNFEKLFF.

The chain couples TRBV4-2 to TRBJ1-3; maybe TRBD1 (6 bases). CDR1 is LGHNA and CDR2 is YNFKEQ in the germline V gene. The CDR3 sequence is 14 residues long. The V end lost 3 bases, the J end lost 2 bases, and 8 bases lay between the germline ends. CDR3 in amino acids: CASSQGAAGNTIYF. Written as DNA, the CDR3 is TGTGCCAGCAGCCAGGGGGCCGCTGGAAACACCATATATTTT.

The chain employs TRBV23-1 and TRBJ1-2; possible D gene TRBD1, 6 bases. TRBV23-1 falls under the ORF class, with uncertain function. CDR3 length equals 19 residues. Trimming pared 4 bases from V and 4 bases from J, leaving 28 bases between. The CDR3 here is CASSPPGVPLGQLPYGYTF. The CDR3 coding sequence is TGCGCCAGCAGTCCCCCGGGCGTCCCACTCGGACAGCTACCCTATGGCTACACCTTC.

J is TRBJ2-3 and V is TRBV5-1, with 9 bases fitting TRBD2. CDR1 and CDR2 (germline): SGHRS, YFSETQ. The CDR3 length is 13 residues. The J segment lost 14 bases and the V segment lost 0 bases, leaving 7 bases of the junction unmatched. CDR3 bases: TGCGCCAGCAGCTTGGTTCAGGCGGGGGGGAGGTATTTT. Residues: CASSLVQAGGRYF.

CDR3 bases: TGTGCCAGCAGCCAAGAGGCGCACGGGACCCAGTACTTC. Protein sequence: CASSQEAHGTQYF. V gene TRBV3-1 (or the pseudogene TRBV3-2) combines with J gene TRBJ2-5; D uncertain. The CDR3 totals 13 residues. V gave up 0 bases and J gave up 7 bases, with 9 bases separating them. Germline-derived CDR1 and CDR2 are LGHDT and YNNKEL (reference sequence).

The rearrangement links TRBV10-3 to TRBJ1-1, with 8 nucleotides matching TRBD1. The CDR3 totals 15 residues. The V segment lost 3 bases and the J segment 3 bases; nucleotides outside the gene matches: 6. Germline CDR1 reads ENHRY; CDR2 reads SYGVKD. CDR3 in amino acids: CAISDWTGKDTEAFF. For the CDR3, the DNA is TGTGCCATCAGTGACTGGACAGGGAAGGACACTGAAGCTTTCTTT.

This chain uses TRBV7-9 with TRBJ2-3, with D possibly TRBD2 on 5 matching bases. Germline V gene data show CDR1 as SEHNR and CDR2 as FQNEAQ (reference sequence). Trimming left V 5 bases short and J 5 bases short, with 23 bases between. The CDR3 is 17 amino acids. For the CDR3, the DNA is TGTGCCAGCAGCCCCGGGTTGGAGCGGAGACTTCGAGATACGCAGTATTTT. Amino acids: CASSPGLERRLRDTQYF.

In DNA form, the CDR3 reads TGTGCCAGCTCACTGACCACTAGCGGGAGTCAGACAGATACGCAGTATTTT. Its protein is CASSLTTSGSQTDTQYF. V is TRBV18 and J is TRBJ2-3; 11 bases match TRBD2. Germline CDR1 reads KGHSH; CDR2 reads LQKENI. The trim removed 4 bases at V and 3 bases at J, leaving 9 bases unmatched. The CDR3 spans 17 residues.

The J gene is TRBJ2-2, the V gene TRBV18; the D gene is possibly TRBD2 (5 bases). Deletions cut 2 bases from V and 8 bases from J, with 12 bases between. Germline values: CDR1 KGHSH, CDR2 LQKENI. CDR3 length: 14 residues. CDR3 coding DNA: TGTGCCAGCTCACCAATCCGGGGTCAAGGGGAGCTGTTTTTT. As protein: CASSPIRGQGELFF.